This T cell receptor beta chain derives from a study of T cell responses to AZD1222 COVID-19 vaccine (dated by TCRdb to the early 2020s). Turning to the overall study: A total of more than 230 trial participants underwent TCR sequencing, of whom about 200 had received two doses of AZD1222 and 26 had received two doses of the MenACWY control vaccine. Enrollment into the trials was organized by age into subgroups of 18-55, 56-69 and 70-plus years, and those subgroups contained approximately 160, 26 and 62 TCR-sequenced participants, respectively.

A remark on this clone: Its recognized antigen is unknown. No much larger clone is present one base from it, and per-base qualities are unavailable.

Including the terminal cysteine and phenylalanine, the CDR3 comprises 14 residues. Only the CDR3 DNA stays, 42 bases, in frame from base 1. The germline V gene gives CDR1 as SQVTM and CDR2 as ANQGSEA. Trimming takes 6 bases from V and 2 bases from J, and the germline ends sit 14 bases apart. This specimen's time point label, interpreted: baseline before first vaccination. Interpreted using the paper, the treatment or condition label stands for: meningococcal conjugate vaccine given as trial control. Samples from vaccinated people were obtained from the UK trials COV001 and COV002, which included a single-blind randomized controlled phase 2/3 trial of AZD1222 (ChAdOx1 nCoV-19) in healthy adults. Trial participant PBMC samples were collected at day 0 and day 28 after the second dose for TCRbeta chain sequencing. The CDR3 regions of human TCRbeta chains were analyzed by immunosequencing. Per the source publication's procedure: Repertoire TCRs were checked for matches against a reference library of SARS-CoV-2-specific TCRs that had been generated using the MIRA antigen-specificity platform. Breadth was defined as the fraction of unique TCRs that were SARS-CoV-2-associated. Depth was defined as the fraction of total T cells that were SARS-CoV-2-associated. Using the MIRA data, every spike-specific TCR was mapped to the spike region that the TCR reacted to and assigned to either a CD4 or a CD8 class. Log10-transformed breadth and depth values were compared by one-way ANOVA with Sidak's multiple comparisons tests. The table was pulled from immuneACCESS by TCRdb, which kept in-frame rearrangements only. Such tables lose some clones; where checked, under half of the loss comes from unresolved V genes, and the rest has no known cause. V, J and clone size are taken as reported in that table, and D and trimming were inferred from the DNA itself. Counted in this sample were around 160,000 clones; about nine tenths of them appeared once. Approximately 3% of the sample rests with the top ten.

On the study overall, not on this receptor specifically: Conclusions about previously exposed vaccinees are limited because only five or six AZD1222 recipients were SARS-CoV-2 seropositive at baseline. CD4 TCRs associated with the vaccine covered the entire spike protein, and the dominant responses were in regions 160-218 and 743-854. Nearly half of unique spike-specific TCRs reportedly recognized epitopes outside regions mutated in the B.1.351 and B.1.1.7 variants. A significant rise in spike-specific TCR breadth and depth was observed after two AZD1222 doses relative to day 0 and relative to MenACWY recipients. The 56-69-year group was small, and its depth increase did not reach significance, likely because of low power. Because no day 14 peak-response samples were available, the repertoires could be characterized only after the peak T cell response. Participants were mostly white British and included more females than males, and it was suggested by the authors that clonal diversity may have been underestimated.

The receptor was derived from an adult in good health. This chain joins TRBV29-1 to TRBJ1-5, and the D gene may be TRBD1, 6 bases matching. Sequencing was performed on peripheral blood, taken on day 0 of MenACWY control vaccination. CDR3 sequence: CSVTGAGGNQPQHF. In nucleotides, the sequence is TGCAGCGTGACGGGGGCGGGTGGCAATCAGCCCCAGCATTTT.